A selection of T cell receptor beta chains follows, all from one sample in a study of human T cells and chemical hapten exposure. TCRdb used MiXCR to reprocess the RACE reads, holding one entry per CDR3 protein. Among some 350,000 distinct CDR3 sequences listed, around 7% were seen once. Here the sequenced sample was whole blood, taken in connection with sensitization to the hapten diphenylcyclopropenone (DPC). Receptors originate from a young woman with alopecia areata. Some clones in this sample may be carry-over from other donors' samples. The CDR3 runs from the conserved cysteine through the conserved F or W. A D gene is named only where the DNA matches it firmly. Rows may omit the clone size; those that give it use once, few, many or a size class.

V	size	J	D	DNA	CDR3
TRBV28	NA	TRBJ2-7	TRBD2	TGTGCCAGCAGCTGGGGACTAGCGGGGGAACCAGGGGCCTACGAGCAGTACTTC	CASSWGLAGEPGAYEQYF
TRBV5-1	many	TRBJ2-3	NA	TGCGCCAGCAGCTTGGAAGTTGTAGATACGCAGTATTTT	CASSLEVVDTQYF
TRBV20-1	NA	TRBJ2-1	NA	TGCAGTGCCCAAAAGCCCACAGACACCGGCAGGCGAGGAGAGCAGTTCTTC	CSAQKPTDTGRRGEQFF
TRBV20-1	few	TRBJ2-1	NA	TGCAGTGCTCCGATCAAGGATGAGCAGTTCTTC	CSAPIKDEQFF
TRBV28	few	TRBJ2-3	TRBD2	TGTGCCAGCAGTTCGACTAGCGGATTCACAGATACGCAGTATTTT	CASSSTSGFTDTQYF
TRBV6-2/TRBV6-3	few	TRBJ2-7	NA	TGTGCCAGCAGTTATCTGGACTGGTACGAGCAGTACTTC	CASSYLDWYEQYF
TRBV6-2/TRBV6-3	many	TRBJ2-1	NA	TGTGCCAGCAGTTACTCGAGTAGTTTTTCGGTACAGGGAAGCTCCTACAATGAGCAGTTCTTC	CASSYSSSFSVQGSSYNEQFF
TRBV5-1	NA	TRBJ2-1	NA	TGCGCCAGCAGCTACGGACAGCCTTGGGATGAGCAGTTCTTC	CASSYGQPWDEQFF
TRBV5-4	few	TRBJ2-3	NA	TGTGCCAGCAGCTCCGGGCTGGGGCGGAGACCAGATACGCAGTATTTT	CASSSGLGRRPDTQYF
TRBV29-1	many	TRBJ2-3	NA	TGCAGCGTTGTTCGGGTCCCTAGCACAGATACGCAGTATTTT	CSVVRVPSTDTQYF
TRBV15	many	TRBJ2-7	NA	TGTGCCACCAGCAGAGGCAGCTCAGACGAGCAGTACTTC	CATSRGSSDEQYF
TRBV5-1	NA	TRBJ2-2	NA	TGCGTCAGCAGGCTTTTGGCCAACACCGGGGAGCTGTTTTTT	CVSRLLANTGELFF
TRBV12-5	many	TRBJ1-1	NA	TGTGCTAGTGGTTCCCTCAGTGGCACTGAAGCTTTCTTT	CASGSLSGTEAFF
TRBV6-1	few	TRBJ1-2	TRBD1	TGTGCCAGCAGTGATACTGGACAGGGCCGTGTTGGCTATGGCTACACCTTC	CASSDTGQGRVGYGYTF
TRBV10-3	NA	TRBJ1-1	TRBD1	TGTGCCATCACTCCGGAGCAGGGGGCTGAAGCTTTCTTT	CAITPEQGAEAFF
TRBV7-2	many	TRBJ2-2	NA	TGTGCCAGCAGCTTCTTCGGCCGCGGGGAGCTGTTTTTT	CASSFFGRGELFF
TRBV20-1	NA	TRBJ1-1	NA	TGCAGTGCTAGAGTAACGGGTCAGGACACTGAAGCTTTCTTT	CSARVTGQDTEAFF
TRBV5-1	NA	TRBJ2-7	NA	TGCGCCAGCAGCAGGGGACAAGTCTACGAGCAGTACTTC	CASSRGQVYEQYF
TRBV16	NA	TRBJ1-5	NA	TGTGCCAGCAGCCAATTGAGCAGGGGCAGCAATCAGCCCCAGCATTTT	CASSQLSRGSNQPQHF
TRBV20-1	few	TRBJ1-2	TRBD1	TGCAGTGCAACGACAGGGGACGGTGGCTACACCTTC	CSATTGDGGYTF
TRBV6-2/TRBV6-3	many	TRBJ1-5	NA	TGTGCCAGCAGTTACCTAGGTCTCAATCAGCCCCAGCATTTT	CASSYLGLNQPQHF
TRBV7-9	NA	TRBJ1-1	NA	TGTGCCAGCAGCCACAAGGACGGCAACACTGAAGCTTTCTTT	CASSHKDGNTEAFF
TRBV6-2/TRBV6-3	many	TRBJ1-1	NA	TGTGCCAGCAGCTCAAATGACAGGAACACTGAAGCTTTCTTT	CASSSNDRNTEAFF
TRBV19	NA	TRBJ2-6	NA	TGTGCCAGTACTGGGGCCAACGCCCTGACTTTC	CASTGANALTF
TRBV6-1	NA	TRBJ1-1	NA	TGTGCCAGCATTGAGGGGAACACTGAAGCTTTCTTT	CASIEGNTEAFF
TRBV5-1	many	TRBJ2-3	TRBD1	TGCGCCAGCAGCCCAGGCAGTCCCGACAGGGCCCTTTACCCAGATACGCAGTATTTT	CASSPGSPDRALYPDTQYF
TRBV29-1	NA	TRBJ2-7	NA	TGCAGCGTTGAAGAGGGAAGCGGGTACGAGCAGTACTTC	CSVEEGSGYEQYF
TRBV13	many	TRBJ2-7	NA	TGTGCCAGCAGCCCGCGTCGATTCTCCGAGCAGTACTTC	CASSPRRFSEQYF
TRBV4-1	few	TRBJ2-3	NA	TGCGCCAGCAGCCAATTAGGGGTTGATACGCAGTATTTT	CASSQLGVDTQYF
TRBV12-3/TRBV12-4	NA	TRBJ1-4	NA	TGTGCCAGCACCTTAGGGGGGTGGATAGGACAGAATGAAAAACTGTTTTTT	CASTLGGWIGQNEKLFF
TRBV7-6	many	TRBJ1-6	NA	TGTGCCAGCAGCCGGGACATTAATTCACCCCTCCACTTT	CASSRDINSPLHF
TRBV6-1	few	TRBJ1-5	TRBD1	TGTGCCAGCAGTGGGGACAGACGCAATCAGCCCCAGCATTTT	CASSGDRRNQPQHF
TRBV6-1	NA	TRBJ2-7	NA	TGTGCCAGCAGTGAAGCGGCGCGGGCCAGGTTCTACGAGCAGTACTTC	CASSEAARARFYEQYF
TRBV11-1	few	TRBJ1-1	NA	TGTGCCAGCAGCTTAGCGCCGCAGGGTGAAGCTTTCTTT	CASSLAPQGEAFF
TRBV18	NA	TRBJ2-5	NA	TGTGCCAGCTCACCCGCGATGCGAGAGACCCAGTACTTC	CASSPAMRETQYF
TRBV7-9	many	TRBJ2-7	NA	TGTGCCAGCAGCTTAGCCCTGTCCTCGACCTACGAGCAGTACTTC	CASSLALSSTYEQYF
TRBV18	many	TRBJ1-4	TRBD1	TGTGCCAGCTCACCGACAGGGCCTGAGGAAAAACTGTTTTTT	CASSPTGPEEKLFF
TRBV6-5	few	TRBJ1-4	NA	TGTGCCAGCAGTTACTCCGCAGGGAGAGAAAAACTGTTTTTT	CASSYSAGREKLFF
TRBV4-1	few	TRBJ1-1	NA	TGCGCCAGCAGCCAACAACGTATACAGGCCGGCGCTTTCTTT	CASSQQRIQAGAFF
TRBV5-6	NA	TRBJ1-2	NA	TGTGCCAGCAGCTTGGCACAGAACTATGGCTACACCTTC	CASSLAQNYGYTF
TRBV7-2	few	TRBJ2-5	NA	TGTGCCAGCAGCCCCCCCGGGGGACCGCAAGAGACCCAGTACTTC	CASSPPGGPQETQYF
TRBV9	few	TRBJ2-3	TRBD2	TGTGCCAGCAGCGTAGTCGGCGGGGGGTCGGATACGCAGTATTTT	CASSVVGGGSDTQYF
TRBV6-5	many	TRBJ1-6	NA	TGTGCCACCCGAGGGACGGCGAATTCACCCCTCCACTTT	CATRGTANSPLHF
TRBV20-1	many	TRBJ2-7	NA	TGCAGTGCTAGAGGACAGGCGTTCTCCTACGAGCAGTACTTC	CSARGQAFSYEQYF
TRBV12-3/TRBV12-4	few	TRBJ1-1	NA	TGTGCCAGCAGGGCGAGATGGAACACTGAAGCTTTCTTT	CASRARWNTEAFF
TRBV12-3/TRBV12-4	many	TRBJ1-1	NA	TGTGCCAGCAGTTTGACCCCAGGCAACACTGAAGCTTTCTTT	CASSLTPGNTEAFF
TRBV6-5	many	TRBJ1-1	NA	TGTGCCAGTGGGGAGGGGACGGAAGCTTTCTTT	CASGEGTEAFF
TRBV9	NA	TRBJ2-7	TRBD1	TGTGCCAGCAGCCTAGGGGCAGACAGGGTCTACGAGCAGTACTTC	CASSLGADRVYEQYF
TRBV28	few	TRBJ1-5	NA	TGTGCCAGCAGTTTTGATTGGTCTACCCCGGGGAGCAATCAGCCCCAGCATTTT	CASSFDWSTPGSNQPQHF
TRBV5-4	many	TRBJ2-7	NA	TGTGCCAGCAGCAGTGGCAGTTCCTACGAGCAGTACTTC	CASSSGSSYEQYF
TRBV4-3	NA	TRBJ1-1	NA	TGCGCCAGCAGCCAAGGATCCGGCATGAACACTGAAGCTTTCTTT	CASSQGSGMNTEAFF
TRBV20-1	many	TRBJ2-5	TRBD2	TGCAGTGCTCCGGAGGCTAGCGGGGGGCCCCAAGAGACCCAGTACTTC	CSAPEASGGPQETQYF